The 14 T cell receptor beta chains in this list originate from one sample, sequenced in a study of T-cell memory formation after mild COVID-19. TCRdb itself ran the 5' RACE reads through MiXCR, one entry per CDR3 protein. The sample has under 250,000 distinct CDR3 sequences; 7.5% to 10% are singletons. The sample comprised PBMCs or a T cell subset sorted from them (not recorded which). These receptors were obtained from a man between 18 and 35 years old who had mild COVID-19 (a few samples of this study predate the infection). Cell type and time point are not known.

This clonotype was counted a few times. The V call is TRBV7-3, the J call TRBJ2-3; D unresolved. This CDR3 is 14 amino acids long. Germline V gene sequence: CDR1 SGHTA, CDR2 FQGTGA. Trimming took 5 bases from V and 8 from J, leaving 17 bases between them. The CDR3 DNA reads TGTGCCAGCAGCCCTAGGGTCCAGGCTGGTACGCAGTATTTT. Translating it yields CASSPRVQAGTQYF.

This sequence joins TRBV20-1 and TRBJ2-3; D is perhaps TRBD1 or TRBD2 (5 bases each). V shed 5 bases and J shed 2 bases, with 14 bases lying between them. This CDR3 contains 14 residues. The germline V gene encodes CDR1 DFQATT and CDR2 SNEGSKA (reference sequence). The CDR3 here is CSAVGDPNTDTQYF. CDR3 nucleotide sequence: TGCAGTGCTGTGGGGGACCCCAACACAGATACGCAGTATTTT.

About this clonotype: Mismatch with germline at one junction end may stem from a read error. The V call is TRBV24-1, the J call TRBJ2-3, with D perhaps TRBD1 (6 bases). The CDR3 has 15 amino acids. Germline lookup yields CDR1 KGHDR and CDR2 SFDVKD. The CDR3 reads CATSALDRSTDTQYF. The CDR3 DNA sequence: TGTGCCACCAGTGCTTTGGACAGAAGCACAGATACGCAGTATTTT.

In its sample, this clonotype ranks as medium-sized. This chain uses TRBV6-4 with TRBJ2-1; 10 bases align to TRBD2. This CDR3 contains 15 residues. The germline CDR1 and CDR2 sequences are MRHNA and SNTAGT. Trimming cost V 4 bases and J 2 bases; bases outside gene matches: 2. The CDR3 nucleotides are TGTGCCAGCAGTGGGACTAGCGGAACCTACAATGAGCAGTTCTTC. It translates to CASSGTSGTYNEQFF.

This clonotype was picked up many times. The V and J genes are TRBV12-5 and TRBJ1-1; D gene uncertain. Germline values: CDR1 LGHNT, CDR2 FRNRAP. The CDR3 has 13 amino acids. Trimming left V 5 bases short and J 3 bases short, with 10 bases between. The CDR3 DNA reads TGTGCTAGTGGTCCCCGGAGGTACACTGAAGCTTTCTTT. Protein product: CASGPRRYTEAFF.

Ten or more counts support this clonotype. The genes are TRBV6-6 and TRBJ2-3, with D perhaps matching TRBD1 (5 bases). CDR3 length equals 13 residues. CDR1 and CDR2 (germline): MNHNY, SVGAGI (reference sequence). Trimming took off 6 bases at V and 9 bases at J, with 16 bases between the two ends. This chain's CDR3 is CASSSARTSTQYF. CDR3 sequence (DNA): TGTGCCAGCAGCTCAGCGAGGACATCGACGCAGTATTTT.

This clonotype was counted a few times. The chain uses TRBV7-2 and TRBJ2-5, with TRBD1 as a possible D gene (5 bases). CDR1 is SGHTA and CDR2 is FQGNSA in the germline V gene. Trimming shortened V by 7 bases and J by 5 bases, and 14 bases separated the two germline ends. This CDR3 comprises 13 residues. The CDR3 protein is CASTTVFSETQYF. CDR3 sequence (DNA): TGTGCCAGCACGACAGTGTTCAGCGAGACCCAGTACTTC.

This clonotype was detected only a few times. The chain joins TRBV11-2 to TRBJ1-2; D ambiguous. Germline V gives CDR1 SGHAT, CDR2 FQNNGV. CDR3 length equals 15 residues. Trimming left V 2 bases short and J 4 bases short, with 14 bases between. CDR3 in amino acids: CASSLFSGGAYGYTF. CDR3 bases: TGTGCCAGCAGCTTATTCTCCGGCGGAGCCTATGGCTACACCTTC.

This clonotype was seen only a few times. J is TRBJ2-2 and V is TRBV20-1; TRBD1 is a possible D gene (5 bases). The CDR3 contains 12 residues. Germline CDR1 reads DFQATT; CDR2 reads SNEGSKA (reference sequence). V lost 8 bases, J lost 6 bases, and 13 bases lay in between. Here the CDR3 DNA reads TGCAGTACCACTGGGGCGGCCGGGGAGCTGTTTTTT. Amino acid sequence: CSTTGAAGELFF.

The chain combines TRBV9 with TRBJ2-2; 7 nucleotides match TRBD1. CDR1 is SGDLS and CDR2 is YYNGEE in the germline V gene. This CDR3 is built from 15 residues. V shed 0 bases and J 7 bases; nucleotides not matched to a gene: 6. The CDR3 spells CASSVEGARIGELFF. The CDR3 bases are TGTGCCAGCAGCGTAGAGGGGGCGAGGATCGGGGAGCTGTTTTTT.

The sample holds a few counts of this clonotype. The chain carries TRBV7-9 and TRBJ2-3; 9 nucleotides match TRBD2. V lost 5 bases and J lost 0; bases outside the gene matches: 6. Germline V gene lookup returns CDR1 SEHNR and CDR2 FQNEAQ (reference sequence). The CDR3 runs to 16 residues. For the CDR3, the DNA is TGTGCCAGCAGCCCGAGACTAGCGGTGAGCACAGATACGCAGTATTTT. This sequence encodes CASSPRLAVSTDTQYF.

The chain combines TRBV18 with TRBJ1-1; perhaps TRBD1 as D (5 bases). The V gene lost 3 bases and the J gene lost 8 bases, with 13 bases spanning the gap. The CDR3 has 13 amino acids. Germline loops: CDR1 KGHSH, CDR2 LQKENI. This CDR3 is CASSPQRDREAFF. The CDR3 DNA is TGTGCCAGCTCACCTCAGAGGGACCGAGAAGCTTTCTTT.

The chain links TRBV5-1 to TRBJ2-2; D possibly matches TRBD1 or TRBD2 (5 bases each). CDR1 is SGHRS, CDR2 YFSETQ, per germline. The V and J ends lost 5 bases and 13 bases respectively, with 18 bases between them. The CDR3 is made up of 13 amino acids. The CDR3 here is CASRPGTGLLLFF. In DNA, the CDR3 is TGCGCCAGCAGACCCGGGACCGGCTTATTGCTGTTTTTT.

This clonotype appeared many times. The rearrangement links TRBV6-4 to TRBJ2-3; D gene uncertain. Germline V CDR1 and CDR2: MRHNA, SNTAGT. The length of the CDR3 is 13 residues. V was pared by 4 bases and J by 0 bases, with 5 bases between. The CDR3 reads CASSVGSTDTQYF. CDR3 bases: TGTGCCAGCAGTGTGGGCAGCACAGATACGCAGTATTTT.